Sequencing of this T cell receptor beta chain was carried out in a study of metastatic and nonmetastatic thyroid tumors. Across the whole study: Repertoires from malignant and benign thyroid patients were compared across blood and tumor or nodule tissue.

The entire patient cohort was treatment-naive prior to thyroid surgery. Findings and limits, study-wide: The study reportedly found significantly higher TCR beta diversity in malignant thyroid tumors than benign nodules, in blood and tumor.

This clone was picked up many times. Its specificity is unknown. The authors' processing: Clinicopathological groups supplied CDR3 differences that were used to build a distant-metastasis classifier for papillary thyroid cancer. TCRdb re-analyzed the PCR reads using MiXCR. The V and J calls, along with clone size, are taken from TCRdb and not from the paper's own processing. The sample lists 35,000 to 55,000 clones, more than 3% occurring once. There are 15 residues in the CDR3. CDR1 is SGHRS, CDR2 YFSETQ, per germline. V shed 4 bases and J 0 bases; nucleotides not matched to a gene: 2. The sample comprised blood. V is TRBV5-1 and J is TRBJ2-1; 9 bases map to TRBD2. The TCR originated in a female donor with papillary thyroid cancer or a benign thyroid nodule (not recorded which). Some clones in this sample may be carry-over from other donors' samples. This CDR3 is CASSISGSSYNEQFF. The CDR3 DNA reads TGCGCCAGCAGCATTAGCGGGAGCTCCTACAATGAGCAGTTCTTC.